This T cell receptor beta chain came from a study of robustness of blood B and T cell sequencing (dated by TCRdb to the late 2010s). A note on the overall study: The study aimed to determine how much peripheral blood is needed to reliably characterize an individual's TCRbeta and IgG repertoires. Each of the roughly 9 independently drawn blood samples had its TCRbeta and IgG repertoires measured. As technical replicates, two replicate TCRbeta cDNA libraries were prepared from one shared RNA pool derived from a single 10 ml draw. Points the paper makes about the study in general: The 1,000 most abundant TCRbeta clonotypes from the pooled draws were detected in every single 10 ml sample. When 3 or 4 tubes (about 26-40 ml blood) were combined, saturation was approached in coverage of the top 10,000 TCRbeta clonotypes. The TCRbeta rarefaction curves did not fully level off, which suggests either under-sequencing or many low-abundance clonotypes. Pooling tubes did not make the overlap of rare TCRbeta clonotypes any better, which implies that much larger blood volumes would be needed to capture those rare clonotypes. Immediate fractionation was required for EDTA tubes, so the use of EDTA tubes in multi-site collections was limited. Across technical replicate libraries, almost 95% of the top 10,000 TCRbeta clonotypes in one library were also found in the other. One pair of TCRbeta libraries showed evidence of cross-contamination, likely from batch processing; the shared UMI-sequence pairs were removed.

The receptor library was made with PCR. The data were produced on an Illumina MiSeq. SMARTScribe reverse transcriptase and a 5' template-switch oligo, by which a universal priming site was added, were used for cDNA synthesis. The template-switch oligo carried a 12-nucleotide random unique molecular identifier (UMI) that tagged each cDNA molecule. During reverse transcription, TCRbeta transcripts were targeted by chain-specific reverse primers. Uracil DNA glycosylase treatment removed residual template-switch adapters, and cDNA was purified with a Qiagen MinElute kit. The first PCR ran for about 25 cycles with KAPA HiFi HotStart ReadyMix and step-out primers, divided among four 50 microliter reactions. Before any further amplification, the products of the first-round PCR were gel-purified. Illumina Nextera adapters were attached in a second PCR of around 8 cycles, and the libraries were then purified and pooled. The UMI barcode for each TCRbeta molecule was captured by a 50-nucleotide 5' read. The authors' analysis ran thus. Using the MIGEC toolkit, reads were grouped by UMI into consensus reads. Final reads were produced by merging forward and reverse consensus reads with PEAR. Identical UMI-sequence pairs found in more than one library were treated as cross-sample contamination and removed by a custom decontamination script. MIGMAP, a wrapper around IgBLAST, was used for V(D)J assignment and CDR3 extraction. A TCR clonotype was defined by an identical V gene, J gene and CDR3 amino acid sequence; no sequencing was done for CDR1 and CDR2. TCRdb took the public reads, trimmed them with fastp at Q25, ran MiXCR for clone calling and kept in-frame beta chains. Entries that share a CDR3 protein sequence are merged under the most common genes and DNA. The V and J calls shown here were made by TCRdb, not taken from the authors' results. Present in this sample are some 3,600 distinct CDR3 sequences, around 50% of which were seen just once. The ten most abundant clones make up roughly a quarter of the sample.

mRNA, which captures expressed receptors, was used instead of genomic DNA for quantification of TCRbeta repertoires. Without any cell sorting, leukocytes from the buffy coat were collected into Trizol, and RNA was extracted using the Direct-zol RNA MiniPrep Plus kit. To separate plasma, buffy coat and red blood cells, EDTA blood tubes were immediately centrifuged at 4 degrees C. The V end gives up 7 bases and the J end 7 bases, leaving 24 bases in the junction not matched to a gene. CDR1 and CDR2 are drawn from the germline V gene (reference sequence): GTSNPN, SVGIG. Reading from cysteine to phenylalanine, the CDR3 counts 18 amino acids. CDR3 DNA only is kept here, 54 bases in frame from base 1. On this clonotype itself: No antigen is known for it. Base-call qualities are not available, and no considerably larger clone is one nucleotide away.

Recombination linked TRBV30 to TRBJ1-2; TRBD1 lines up with 10 middle nucleotides. The specimen was peripheral blood. The sequence was collected from a human donor in good health. The nucleotide sequence reads TGTGCCTCCTACTCGTATTCAGCCGGGACAGGGGCAGGGACTGGCTACACCTTC. Protein translation: CASYSYSAGTGAGTGYTF.